This TCR beta chain was recorded in a study of CD8+ T cells in alopecia areata. On the study more broadly: For the treated group, dosing was oral tofacitinib at 5 to 10 mg twice daily.

It was cDNA, reverse transcribed from extracted RNA, that served as the sequencing template. The repertoire was sequenced with immunoSEQ multiplex PCR; TCRdb's copy has only in-frame clones and lacks some. The table shows under 350,000 clones, with 58% occurring only once. This CDR3 region has 14 residues. CDR1 is GTSNPN and CDR2 is SVGIG in the germline V gene (reference sequence). V was trimmed by 0 bases and J by 1 base, leaving 9 bases between them. Findings and caveats of the study: Tofacitinib did not eliminate many expanded lesional clones from scalp or blood. Mouse data revealed clearer TCR sharing than patient data did, a gap possibly tied to HLA.

Comments on this clone: What it binds is not known.

The treatment: oral pan-JAK inhibitor, 5-10 mg twice daily. Alopecia areata patients gave lesional scalp punch biopsies and peripheral blood samples. This clonotype originated in a human donor with alopecia areata. The material sequenced was CD4+ T cells sorted from blood, taken at week 24, from a patient treated with tofacitinib. This sequence joins TRBV30 and TRBJ1-1; D unclear. The CDR3 coding sequence is TGTGCCTGGAGTGTATATACGGGGAACACTGAAGCTTTCTTT. This codes for CAWSVYTGNTEAFF.